Sequencing of this TCR beta chain was carried out in a study of T cells in Graves' hyperthyroidism and ophthalmopathy (dated by TCRdb to between 2018 and 2021). With respect to the entire study: Peripheral blood samples were taken at initial diagnosis, before any treatment was given. To identify distinguishing TCR V-J signatures, a discovery cohort of around 100 patients was used, comprising 43 with Graves' ophthalmopathy and approximately 57 with stable Graves' hyperthyroidism. An independent validation cohort of fewer than 20 hyperthyroidism patients and about 15 patients who later progressed to ophthalmopathy tested prospective prediction of ophthalmopathy. The roughly 91 discovery patients were randomly split 7:3 into training and test sets. Thyroid tissue and blood T-cell repertoires from six Graves' hyperthyroidism patients were also compared in the study. After blood sampling, hyperthyroidism patients were treated with methimazole at a starting dose of 30 mg daily, and ophthalmopathy patients were treated with high-dose intravenous methylprednisolone. TCR Vbeta CDR3 sequencing of 135 peripheral blood samples (approximately 44 ophthalmopathy, under 80 hyperthyroidism and approximately 17 progressor patients) is reported in the paper.

V loses 0 bases of germline sequence and J loses 0 bases, and the interval between the two ends is 12 bases. The CDR3, cysteine through phenylalanine, is 16 amino acids long. Only CDR3 DNA remains: 48 bases, in frame from the first base. Via the germline V gene, CDR1 is MGHRA and CDR2 YSYEKL. In the ophthalmopathy patients, disease was moderately to severely active, with a Clinical Activity Score of 3 or more, a NOSPECS grade of 4 or more, and a duration of less than 3 months. The study excluded patients with uncontrolled infections, other autoimmune diseases, pregnancy or lactation. Clinical symptoms, serum thyroxine and TRAb, thyroid ultrasound, and orbital computed tomography formed the basis for the diagnoses. Ficoll-Paque density gradient centrifugation was used to isolate PBMCs from about 10 ml of fresh peripheral blood. Trizol reagent was used to extract total RNA, and RNA quality was then checked on an Agilent 2100 Bioanalyzer.

This clonotype was seen many times. Its antigen target is currently unknown. No clone much larger than this one lies a single base away; base qualities are absent. Amplification of TCR beta CDR3 regions was carried out from RNA transcripts. A first-round RT-PCR of the TCR CDR3 used the HTBI primer set with the Qiagen OneStep RT-PCR kit. Libraries were constructed in a second round of multiplex PCR, after which size selection and purification were carried out. Sequencing of the libraries was done on an Illumina HiSeq2000 using paired-end 100 bp reads. Per the authors' processing: SOAPnuke was used to process the raw data, removing reads that contained adapters or uncalled bases, had a mean Phred below 15, or lacked an exact match to the constant primer or identifier. COPE v1.2.5 was used to merge the high-quality paired reads, and each unique nucleotide sequence was defined as a clonotype. Clonotypes were aligned to IMGT TRBV, TRBD and TRBJ reference segments using MiTCR v1.1. The analysis was restricted to V-J combinations with a frequency above 0.0001, which together covered 99.2% of the repertoires. A TCS score was defined as the ratio between F50 (clonal expansion) and ExV (chaos), using BLOSUM62-based TCRdist between CDR3 peptides within each V-J. Welch's t-statistics and random forest reduced around 520 V-J features to 13, which were used in a naive Bayes classifier (R e1071). The similarity between thyroid and blood repertoires was quantified using the Morisita-Horn index. TCRdb applied fastp at Q25 and MiXCR to the public reads, then kept only in-frame beta chains. For every CDR3 protein sequence, its rows merge into one entry that carries the most common genes and DNA. The V and J calls and clone size come from TCRdb's table, not from the authors' own analysis. This sample comprises about 37,000 distinct CDR3 sequences, around 53% of them detected only once. The ten top clones hold 17% of the sample.

Here is what the overall study found, with its caveats: No statistical method was used to set the sample size in advance, and investigators knew the group allocation. A model built on a 13 V-J signature distinguished ophthalmopathy from stable hyperthyroidism, reaching 85% to 90% sensitivity and 81.08% specificity in cross-validation and 80%/75% in testing. In validation, the model predicted progression to ophthalmopathy with around 71% sensitivity and 72% to 85% specificity, a median of about six months before onset. Blood samples also contained most of the expanded thyroid clonotypes (frequency above 0.001), which suggests that blood repertoires may reflect thyroid immune responses.

The chain employs TRBV4-1 and TRBJ2-7; TRBD2 is perhaps the D gene, given 6 matching bases. The receptor was isolated from a man aged 35 to 55 with Graves' ophthalmopathy. The source material was blood. CDR3 protein: CASSQDFPGSSYEQYF. In nucleotides, the sequence is TGCGCCAGCAGCCAAGATTTCCCCGGGAGCTCCTACGAGCAGTACTTC.